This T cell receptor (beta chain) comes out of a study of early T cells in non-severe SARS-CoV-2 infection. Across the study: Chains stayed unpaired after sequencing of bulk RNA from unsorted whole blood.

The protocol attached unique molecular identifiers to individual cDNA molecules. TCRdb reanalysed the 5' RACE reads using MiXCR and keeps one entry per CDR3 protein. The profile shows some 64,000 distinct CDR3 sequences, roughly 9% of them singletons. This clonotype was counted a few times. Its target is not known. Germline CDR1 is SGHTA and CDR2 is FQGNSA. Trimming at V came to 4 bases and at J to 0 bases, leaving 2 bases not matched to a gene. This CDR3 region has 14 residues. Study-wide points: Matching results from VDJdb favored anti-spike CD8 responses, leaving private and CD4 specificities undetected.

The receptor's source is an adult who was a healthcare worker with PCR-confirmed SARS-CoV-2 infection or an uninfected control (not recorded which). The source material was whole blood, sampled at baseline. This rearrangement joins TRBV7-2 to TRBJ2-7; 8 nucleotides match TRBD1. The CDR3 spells CASSSGQVSYEQYF. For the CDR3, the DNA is TGTGCCAGCAGCTCGGGACAGGTCTCCTACGAGCAGTACTTC.